Below, one TCR beta chain is given with its context. Its cognate antigen is unknown. The sample belongs to a study of graft-versus-host responses after intestinal transplantation. About the study: Once they had received anti-thymocyte globulin induction, all recipients took tacrolimus and steroids for about three years.

TCRdb keeps only in-frame clones here, not all; method: immunoSEQ multiplex PCR. This sample has 90,000 to 95,000 clones, with around 90% found just once. Looked up from germline, CDR1 is LGHNA and CDR2 is YSLEER. CDR3 length: 17 amino acids. With 5 bases clipped from V and 1 base from J, the junction kept 6 bases outside the gene matches. Study results and caveats: There was an association between peak levels of circulating GvH clones and early post-transplant HvG declines. GvH clones occurred in recipient marrow; some first appeared in ileum or blood. Graft-versus-host to host-versus-graft clonal ratios in allografts were high in patients with graft-donor T cell macrochimerism.

This receptor was obtained from a human donor who received an intestinal transplant. The input for sequencing was unstimulated CD8+ T cells sorted from spleen or lymph node cells, taken before intestinal transplant. The V and J genes are TRBV4-3 and TRBJ2-2; 11 nucleotides align to TRBD2. In DNA, the CDR3 is TGCGCCAGCAGCACCCGTCTAGCGGGGGGGAACACCGGGGAGCTGTTTTTT. Encoded protein: CASSTRLAGGNTGELFF.